The 27 T cell receptor beta chains given below trace back to one sample, sequenced in a study of OX40 agonist ivuxolimab in advanced cancers. The method was immunoSEQ multiplex PCR; TCRdb's version includes in-frame clones alone and lacks a portion of them. The profile shows tens of thousands of clones, about 77% of them singletons. The material sequenced was CD4+ or CD8+ T cells sorted from blood, taken in a trial of the OX40 agonist ivuxolimab. These receptors were obtained from an adult with an advanced solid tumor such as melanoma, head and neck, liver or kidney cancer.

The gene calls are TRBV27 and TRBJ2-7, with a tentative D call TRBD2 (5 bases). V lost 7 bases, J lost 0 bases, and 16 bases lay in between. The CDR3 is 15 residues long. Germline V gene sequence: CDR1 MNHEY, CDR2 SMNVEV (reference sequence). The CDR3 reads CASTDGEKGSYEQYF. Written as DNA, the CDR3 is TGTGCCAGCACCGATGGGGAGAAGGGCTCCTACGAGCAGTACTTC.

V gene TRBV6-5 combines with J gene TRBJ2-7; TRBD1 matches 7 bases. CDR3 length: 14 amino acids. V gave up 6 bases and J gave up 2 bases; unmatched junction bases: 7. Germline V gene sequence: CDR1 MNHEY, CDR2 SVGAGI. Here the CDR3 reads CASRRTGQTYEQYF. CDR3 nucleotide sequence: TGTGCCAGCAGACGGACAGGACAGACCTACGAGCAGTACTTC.

The chain is built from TRBV29-1 and TRBJ1-2; D remains ambiguous. V lost 7 bases, J lost 2 bases, and 11 bases lay in between. The length of the CDR3 is 12 residues. CDR1 and CDR2 (germline): SQVTM, ANQGSEA. The CDR3 coding sequence is TGCAGCGCCGGAACTTCAAACTATGGCTACACCTTC. Translation gives CSAGTSNYGYTF.

This chain connects TRBV7-2 to TRBJ2-7; 13 bases are shared with TRBD2. This CDR3 contains 17 residues. Trimming cost V 3 bases and J 6 bases; bases outside gene matches: 11. The germline V gene has CDR1 SGHTA and CDR2 FQGNSA. The CDR3 nucleotides read TGTGCCAGCAGCTTCTCCGTAGGGACTAGCGGGGTCGGCGAGCAGTACTTC. Its translation: CASSFSVGTSGVGEQYF.

This clone was detected a few times. CDR3: CASSRGIEWWNTEAFF. The CDR3 nucleotides read TGTGCCAGCAGCCGTGGGATAGAATGGTGGAACACTGAAGCTTTCTTT. The chain couples TRBV14 to TRBJ1-1; D is uncertain. V dropped 4 bases and J dropped 1 base, with 16 bases sitting between them. Germline CDR1 is SGHDN and CDR2 is FVKESK. The CDR3 sequence is 16 residues long.

J is TRBJ1-2 and V is TRBV6-1; tentative D call: TRBD1 (5 bases). The CDR3 has 12 residues. Trimming took 4 bases from V and 5 from J, leaving 8 bases between them. CDR1 and CDR2 from the germline V gene are MNHNS and SASEGT. The CDR3 reads CASSVQGYGYTF. The CDR3 DNA reads TGTGCCAGCAGTGTTCAGGGATATGGCTACACCTTC.

This clone was counted only a few times. The chain joins TRBV9 to TRBJ1-5, with D perhaps matching TRBD1 (5 bases). V shed 0 bases and J shed 8 bases, with 15 bases lying between them. In germline, CDR1 is SGDLS, CDR2 YYNGEE. The CDR3 has 15 amino acids. In DNA form, the CDR3 reads TGTGCCAGCAGCGTAGGGGGAGGGGACCACGAGCCCCAGCATTTT. Residues: CASSVGGGDHEPQHF.

This clone was detected only once. The rearrangement joins TRBV7-3 to TRBJ2-2; 9 nucleotides line up with TRBD1. V trimming: 3 bases; J trimming: 5 bases; junction bases outside the gene matches: 10. The CDR3 is 17 residues long. Germline assignment: CDR1 SGHTA and CDR2 FQGTGA. CDR3 nucleotide sequence: TGTGCCAGCAGCTTTCTTACCGGGACAGGGAGAACCGGGGAGCTGTTTTTT. Amino acid sequence: CASSFLTGTGRTGELFF.

The chain is built from TRBV7-2 and TRBJ2-5; no definite D call. V dropped 1 base and J dropped 5 bases, with 14 bases sitting between them. Germline CDR1 SGHTA, CDR2 FQGNSA. The CDR3 has 15 amino acids. CDR3 amino acids: CASSLGSALGETQYF. CDR3 bases: TGTGCCAGCAGCTTAGGGTCCGCCCTGGGGGAGACCCAGTACTTC.

The chain employs TRBV7-2 and TRBJ2-3; D gene uncertain. This CDR3 has 16 amino acids. Germline CDR1 reads SGHTA; CDR2 reads FQGNSA. V lost 2 bases, J lost 0 bases, and 12 bases lay in between. The chain's CDR3 is CASSLLGADSTDTQYF. The CDR3 DNA follows: TGTGCCAGCAGCTTACTTGGTGCAGATAGCACAGATACGCAGTATTTT.

This clone was seen more than once but under ten times. This chain connects TRBV7-2 to TRBJ2-3; 9 positions agree with TRBD2. J was trimmed by 8 bases and V by 8 bases; bases with no gene match: 11. The germline V gene has CDR1 SGHTA and CDR2 FQGNSA. The CDR3 loop spans 14 amino acids. The CDR3 coding sequence is TGTGCCAGCCTAAGTAGCGGGGGCTTCGGTACGCAGTATTTT. Its protein is CASLSSGGFGTQYF.

This rearrangement joins TRBV10-3 to TRBJ1-3, with TRBD1 matching 7 bases. In germline, CDR1 is ENHRY, CDR2 SYGVKD. The ends lost 5 bases at V and 0 bases at J; junction bases unmatched: 1. This CDR3 comprises 14 residues. CDR3 coding DNA: TGTGCCATCAGTTGGGACAGCTCTGGAAACACCATATATTTT. Amino acids: CAISWDSSGNTIYF.

Remarks on this clone: This sample also contains other DNA sequences that code for the same CDR3. The genes are TRBV5-4 and TRBJ1-4, with a tentative D call TRBD1 (5 bases). V lost 4 bases and J lost 8, with 12 bases in between. CDR3 size: 13 residues. The germline CDR1 and CDR2 sequences are SGHNT and YYREEE (reference sequence). The CDR3: CASSPSGNEKLFF. As DNA, the CDR3 is TGTGCCAGCAGCCCATCAGGGAACGAAAAACTGTTTTTT.

About this clone itself: A junction boundary mismatches the germline segment, possibly from a read error. The same CDR3 arises from other DNA sequences in this sample as well. The rearrangement links TRBV14 to TRBJ2-7; no definite D call. Germline CDR1 SGHDN, CDR2 FVKESK. The CDR3 has 15 residues. The CDR3 spells CASSQGFLGSYEQYF. CDR3 in DNA: TGCGCCAGCAGCCAAGGCTTCTTAGGATCCTACGAGCAGTACTTC. Together with reference TRBV14 and TRBJ2-7, the CDR3 gives the full variable domain: EAGVTQFPSHSVIEKGQTVTLRCDPISGHDNLYWYRRVMGKEIKFLLHFVKESKQDESGMPNNRFLAERTGGTYSTLKVQPAELEDSGVYFCASSQGFLGSYEQYFGPGTRLTVT.

The chain has TRBV6-1 and TRBJ1-2, with D perhaps TRBD1 (6 bases). The CDR3 is 12 residues long. Trimming removed 5 bases from V and 13 bases from J, with 17 bases in between. CDR1 MNHNS and CDR2 SASEGT come from the germline V gene. The DNA for the CDR3 is TGTGCCAGCAGTCCCCGACAGGCAGGCAGCACCTTC. It translates to CASSPRQAGSTF.

The chain links TRBV29-1 to TRBJ2-7, with D uncertain. This CDR3 contains 11 residues. CDR1 is SQVTM and CDR2 is ANQGSEA in the germline V gene. The V end lost 4 bases, the J end lost 3 bases, and 7 bases lay between the germline ends. In nucleotides, the CDR3 is TGCAGCGTTGCTCAGAGCTACGAGCAGTACTTC. This sequence encodes CSVAQSYEQYF.

V is TRBV20-1 and J is TRBJ1-1; D remains ambiguous. CDR1 DFQATT and CDR2 SNEGSKA come from the germline V gene (reference sequence). The CDR3 is 11 amino acids. V was clipped by 8 bases and J by 4 bases, with 11 bases between them. The CDR3 coding sequence is TGCAGTCTAGAACGGGTCACTGAAGCTTTCTTT. It translates to CSLERVTEAFF.

V usage is TRBV5-4 and J usage is TRBJ2-2; D may be TRBD2 (7 bases). The CDR3 covers 16 residues. V dropped 0 bases and J dropped 4 bases, with 13 bases sitting between them. Germline V gene lookup returns CDR1 SGHNT and CDR2 YYREEE (reference sequence). The chain's CDR3 is CASSLEGGLSTGELFF. The CDR3 DNA sequence: TGTGCCAGCAGCTTGGAGGGGGGGCTGAGCACCGGGGAGCTGTTTTTT. The entire variable domain, with the rest obtained from reference TRBV5-4 and TRBJ2-2, is as follows: ETGVTQSPTHLIKTRGQQVTLRCSSQSGHNTVSWYQQALGQGPQFIFQYYREEENGRGNFPPRFSGLQFPNYSSELNVNALELDDSALYLCASSLEGGLSTGELFFGEGSRLTVL.

This clone is a singleton in its sample. The rearrangement links TRBV15 to TRBJ2-7; 7 bases are shared with TRBD2. J lost 3 bases, V lost 5 bases, and 7 bases had no gene match. This CDR3 is built from 14 residues. Per germline, CDR1 LNHNV and CDR2 YYDKDF (reference sequence). The CDR3 loop is CATSPGTTNYEQYF. CDR3 sequence (DNA): TGTGCCACCAGCCCCGGGACTACCAACTACGAGCAGTACTTC.

The chain carries TRBV15 and TRBJ2-3; TRBD1 aligns across 7 bases. The trim removed 0 bases at V and 1 base at J, leaving 4 bases unmatched. CDR3 length: 16 residues. CDR1 LNHNV and CDR2 YYDKDF come from the germline V gene (reference sequence). The CDR3 DNA follows: TGTGCCACCAGCAGAGACCGACAGGGCCGCACAGATACGCAGTATTTT. This codes for CATSRDRQGRTDTQYF.

The chain employs TRBV6-5 and TRBJ2-2; no definite D call. This CDR3 contains 15 residues. Trimming removed 2 bases at V and 3 bases at J, with 10 bases between. From germline, CDR1 is MNHEY and CDR2 SVGAGI. The CDR3 sequence: CASSYETPYTGELFF. DNA for the CDR3: TGTGCCAGCAGTTACGAGACCCCCTACACCGGGGAGCTGTTTTTT.

The chain employs TRBV4-2 and TRBJ1-4; 8 nucleotides match TRBD1. V lost 6 bases to trimming and J lost 2 bases; unmatched junction nucleotides: 5. The CDR3 is 15 amino acids. Germline loops: CDR1 LGHNA, CDR2 YNFKEQ. The chain's CDR3 is CASRADRGTNEKLFF. CDR3 bases: TGTGCCAGCAGGGCCGACAGGGGCACTAATGAAAAACTGTTTTTT.

The J gene is TRBJ2-5, the V gene TRBV5-1; 8 bases map to TRBD2. Germline lookup yields CDR1 SGHRS and CDR2 YFSETQ. The CDR3 totals 14 residues. The trim removed 4 bases at V and 3 bases at J, leaving 5 bases unmatched. The CDR3 nucleotides read TGCGCCAGCAGCGTTGGGACTAGAGAAGAGACCCAGTACTTC. Its protein is CASSVGTREETQYF.

This clone was found a few times. The V and J genes are TRBV5-1 and TRBJ2-7; D not certain. The V end was cut by 3 bases, the J end by 3 bases, with 4 bases between. The CDR3 loop spans 11 amino acids. The germline V gene has CDR1 SGHRS and CDR2 YFSETQ. The CDR3 DNA is TGCGCCAGCAGCTCGGGCTACGAGCAGTACTTC. Its translation is CASSSGYEQYF.

The rearrangement links TRBV11-1 to TRBJ1-4, with D hard to call. This CDR3 spans 15 amino acids. V was clipped by 4 bases and J by 0 bases, with 9 bases between them. CDR1 is SGHAT and CDR2 is FQDESV in the germline V gene (reference sequence). CDR3 coding DNA: TGTGCCAGCAGCTCCAGAGATGCAACTAATGAAAAACTGTTTTTT. It is translated as CASSSRDATNEKLFF. The full variable domain, in which reference TRBV11-1 and TRBJ1-4 provide the parts outside the CDR3, is EAEVAQSPRYKITEKSQAVAFWCDPISGHATLYWYRQILGQGPELLVQFQDESVVDDSQLPKDRFSAERLKGVDSTLKIQPAELGDSAMYLCASSSRDATNEKLFFGSGTQLSVL.

The chain is built from TRBV11-2 and TRBJ2-7; no reliable D call. Germline assignment: CDR1 SGHAT and CDR2 FQNNGV. With 0 bases removed from V and 2 bases from J, the gap between germline ends came to 8 bases. This CDR3 is 14 amino acids long. The CDR3 sequence is CASSLERMTYEQYF. The CDR3 nucleotides read TGTGCCAGCAGCTTAGAGAGGATGACCTACGAGCAGTACTTC.

The chain links TRBV4-3 to TRBJ2-2; 9 bases are a match to TRBD2. This CDR3 comprises 17 residues. Germline V CDR1 and CDR2: LGHNA, YSLEER. V lost 1 base to trimming and J lost 4 bases; unmatched junction nucleotides: 7. The CDR3, as DNA: TGCGCCAGCAGCCAAGTCAGGGCGGGAGGGCGCACCGGGGAGCTGTTTTTT. Its protein is CASSQVRAGGRTGELFF.